This TCR beta chain was profiled in a study of identical twins. Per the germline V gene, CDR1 is SGHTA and CDR2 is FQGTGA. The CDR3 covers 15 residues. V lost 5 bases, J lost 6 bases, and 8 bases stayed unmatched. TCRdb used MiXCR to reprocess the 5' RACE reads, holding one entry per CDR3 protein. The sample has more than 400,000 distinct CDR3 sequences, nearly 15% seen once. The sample also formed part of further work on yellow fever vaccine responses in identical twins.

J is TRBJ2-1 and V is TRBV7-3, with 9 bases identical to TRBD1. Sequencing used CD4+ T cells sorted from blood. The origin of this receptor is a woman aged 18-35 years in good health. CDR3 sequence (DNA): TGTGCCAGCAGCCCCCAAGGGACAGGGCTCAATGAGCAGTTCTTC. This codes for CASSPQGTGLNEQFF.